This T cell receptor beta chain stems from a study of beta chain features in type 1 diabetes. Study overall: Examination of sorted cells across all samples involved 98,000,000 or so cells.

The V gene lost 6 bases and the J gene lost 10 bases, with 19 bases spanning the gap. This CDR3 is built from 14 residues. The V gene's germline CDR1 is ENHRY and CDR2 SYGVKD. Expressed TCRB transcripts were sequenced because the isolated RNA had all been reverse transcribed beforehand. Using immunoSEQ multiplex PCR, the repertoire was profiled, and TCRdb retains in-frame clones only, with some absent. This repertoire shows about 350,000 clones, roughly a fifth found once; its top ten account for about 0.044%. Sequenced sample: naive CD4+ T cells from blood. This receptor was identified in a woman between 18 and 29 years old in good health. V is TRBV10-3 and J is TRBJ2-1, with D maybe TRBD2 (5 bases). CDR3 bases: TGTGCCATCAGCGGTAGCGCCGGCTCAAGGGAGCAGTTCTTC. It specifies CAISGSAGSREQFF.